One sample yielded the 2 T cell receptor beta chains listed below, sequenced in a study of graft-versus-host responses after intestinal transplantation. This table comes from immunoSEQ multiplex PCR, and its TCRdb copy is limited to in-frame clones, with some not included. The repertoire holds some 10,000 clones, with 30% as singletons. The sequenced sample was alloreactive CD4+ T cells from a mixed lymphocyte reaction culture, obtained before intestinal transplant. Subset given: CFSE-low proliferating T cells sorted from roughly 6-day pre-transplant mixed lymphocyte reaction (GvH or HvG direction). These receptors were taken from a human patient who received an intestinal transplant.

The V and J genes are TRBV5-4 and TRBJ2-7, with unresolved D. Trimming shortened V by 0 bases and J by 1 base, and 11 bases separated the two germline ends. From germline, CDR1 is SGHNT and CDR2 YYREEE (reference sequence). This CDR3 comprises 15 residues. The CDR3 reads CASSLAGGSSYEQYF. Written as DNA, the CDR3 is TGTGCCAGCAGCTTGGCCGGTGGCTCTTCCTACGAGCAGTACTTC.

This clone was seen only a few times. The gene calls are TRBV6-5 and TRBJ1-2; TRBD1 is a possible D gene (5 bases). CDR1 MNHEY and CDR2 SVGAGI come from the germline V gene. With 2 bases removed from V and 2 bases from J, the gap between germline ends came to 12 bases. CDR3 length equals 15 residues. The DNA of the CDR3 is TGTGCCAGCAGTTACGGAGGACAATTAAACTATGGCTACACCTTC. It encodes CASSYGGQLNYGYTF.